This TCR beta chain was found in a study of T cell clonotyping in hematopoietic cell transplantation (dated by TCRdb to about 2021). About the full investigation: A total of more than 130 blood samples were collected in the study from a few dozen consecutive transplant recipients and their related donors. Recruitment of patients was conducted between 2015 and early 2017, and follow-up was continued until late 2020 or death.

Trimming accounts for 6 bases at V and 2 bases at J, while the number of junction bases matched to no gene is 13. Inclusive of the bounding cysteine and phenylalanine, the CDR3 is 16 residues long. Only the CDR3 DNA stays, 48 bases, in frame from base 1. Looking up the germline V gene (reference sequence) yields CDR1 MNHEY and CDR2 SMNVEV. With the immunoSEQ assay, which is a bias-controlled multiplex PCR relying on V- and J-specific primers, TCR beta CDR3 regions were amplified from genomic DNA. A proprietary barcode and Illumina adapter sequences were added to the CDR3 amplicons in a second PCR step. An Illumina MiSeq instrument was used to sequence the CDR3 libraries. As for the authors' bioinformatics: Export and quality control were done with immunoSEQ Analyzer 3.0, while downstream analyses used R Bioconductor and Immunarch. Repertoire metrics were calculated using only productive rearrangements within the normalized downsampled data set. In the normalized cohort, a clonotype counted as pathologically expanded if the clonotype was larger than 5 templates. Repertoire diversity was measured with the Inverse Simpson Index. The non-normalized data set was used for CMV-specificity analyses so that all clonotypes could be captured. Sourced from immuneACCESS, this table was stored by TCRdb with only in-frame sequences that have V and J called. A share of the clones is absent; for the studies checked, an unresolved V gene accounts for under half, and the remainder has no known explanation. The V and J calls and clone size were taken over from that table, and D and trimming were inferred from the DNA. The sample table shows around 7,000 clones, and about 89% are seen once. The ten largest clones add up to roughly 5% of the sample.

What the study reported, not specific to this receptor: The sample size was limited, and because cells were not sorted, the contributions of CD4 and CD8 repertoires could not be separated. Recipient repertoires showed only a small fraction of overlap with donor repertoires, and over 97% appeared de novo at the given depth. After transplant, TCR diversity in recipients dropped, and pathologically expanded clonotypes increased progressively from day 30 to day 180. Broader posttransplant TCR repertoire diversity was predicted by donor and pretransplant recipient Inverse Simpson Index values.

This clone appeared a single time. Its antigen target is currently unknown. No much larger clone exists at a distance of one base, and base qualities are not known. The time point tag for this specimen amounts to: 30 days after allo-HCT. Blood samples were obtained from recipients approximately 28 days before transplant and at days 30, 100 and 180 after transplant. Nuclei Lysis Solution was used to extract genomic DNA from fresh or cryopreserved unfractionated peripheral blood mononuclear cells. The chain employs TRBV27 and TRBJ2-7, and TRBD1 aligns with 7 junction nucleotides. This TCR came from a female patient in her 50s who had an allogeneic stem cell transplant from an unrelated donor, so the T cells may come from the graft donor. Some clones in this sample may be carry-over from other donors' samples. Here the sequenced sample was PBMCs, taken 30 days after allogeneic stem cell transplant. The CDR3 in this case is CASSAIQPTGAYEQYF. At the DNA level, the sequence is TGTGCCAGCAGCGCAATCCAACCTACAGGGGCCTACGAGCAGTACTTC.